This TCR beta chain was identified in a study of T cells in Graves' hyperthyroidism and ophthalmopathy. Whole-study findings and limits: Ophthalmopathy, as predicted by the model, came a median 6.5 months after the prediction. The majority of expanded thyroid clonotypes above 0.001 also appeared in blood.

Ophthalmopathy in the patients scored at least 3 on Clinical Activity Score and at least 4 on NOSPECS grade, lasting under 3 months. This clonotype turned up a few times. What it recognizes is unknown. A much larger clone differs from this one at a single base, so this may be a read error. Amplified TCR beta CDR3 regions came from RNA transcripts. Researchers ran a first-round RT-PCR on the TCR CDR3 using the HTBI primer set. TCRdb called the multiplex PCR reads again in MiXCR, with one record for every CDR3 protein. The sample yields about 350,000 distinct CDR3 sequences, about 15% seen once. The origin of this receptor is a woman aged 55-69 years with Graves' ophthalmopathy. The source material was blood.

The CDR3: CASSLEPSGSHERYF. CDR3 coding DNA: TGTGCCAGCAGCTTAGAGCCTAGCGGGAGCCACGAGCGGTACTTC. This chain links TRBV11-2 with TRBJ2-7; 10 bases are a match to TRBD2. The CDR3 is 15 residues long. The germline CDR1 and CDR2 sequences are SGHAT and FQNNGV.